The 2 T cell receptor beta chains in this list originate from one sample, sequenced in a study of human T cells and chemical hapten exposure. Time point: patch test 1, 2 weeks after DPC sensitization. Treatment meaning: therapeutic diphenylcyclopropenone sensitization with weekly scalp DPC. TCRdb fed the RACE reads into MiXCR, producing one record per CDR3 protein. The table lists roughly 380,000 distinct CDR3 sequences, roughly 4.8% of them singletons. The material sequenced was whole blood, taken in connection with sensitization to the hapten diphenylcyclopropenone (DPC). All receptors come from a woman between 50 and 59 years old with alopecia areata. Some clones in this sample may be carry-over from other donors' samples.

This clonotype was counted many times. The V call is TRBV6-2 or TRBV6-3, the J call TRBJ2-1; D call uncertain. V was cut by 7 bases and J by 0 bases, with 7 bases left in between. The CDR3 is 13 residues long. Per germline, CDR1 MNHEY and CDR2 SVGEGT. As DNA, the CDR3 is TGTGCCAGCACCCCGCGCTCCTACAATGAGCAGTTCTTC. It encodes CASTPRSYNEQFF.

In this sample, this clonotype turned up many times. The chain joins TRBV7-2 to TRBJ1-2; TRBD1 matches at 9 bases. Germline values: CDR1 SGHTA, CDR2 FQGNSA. There are 15 residues in the CDR3. V was clipped by 5 bases and J by 4 bases; unmatched bases: 8. CDR3 loop: CASSPRDRDTYGYTF. The CDR3 DNA is TGTGCCAGCAGCCCAAGGGACAGGGATACCTATGGCTACACCTTC. Full variable domain (remainder filled in from reference TRBV7-2 and TRBJ1-2): GAGVSQSPSNKVTEKGKDVELRCDPISGHTALYWYRQSLGQGLEFLIYFQGNSAPDKSGLPSDRFSAERTGGSVSTLTIQRTQQEDSAVYLCASSPRDRDTYGYTFGSGTRLTVV.